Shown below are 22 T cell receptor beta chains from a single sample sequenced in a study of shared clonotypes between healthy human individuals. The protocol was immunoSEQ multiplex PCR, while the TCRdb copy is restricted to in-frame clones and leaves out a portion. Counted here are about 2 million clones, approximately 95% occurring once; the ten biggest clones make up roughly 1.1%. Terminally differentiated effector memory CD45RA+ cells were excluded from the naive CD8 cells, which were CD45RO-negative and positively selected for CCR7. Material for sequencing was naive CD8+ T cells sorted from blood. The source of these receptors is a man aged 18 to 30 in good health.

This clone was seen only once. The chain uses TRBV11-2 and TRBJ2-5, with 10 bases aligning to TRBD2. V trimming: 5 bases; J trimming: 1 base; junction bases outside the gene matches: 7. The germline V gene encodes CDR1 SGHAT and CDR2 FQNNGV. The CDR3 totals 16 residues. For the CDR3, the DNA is TGTGCCAGCAGCCCTGTCATAGCGGGAGGCCAAGAGACCCAGTACTTC. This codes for CASSPVIAGGQETQYF. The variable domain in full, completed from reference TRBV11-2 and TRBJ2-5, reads EAGVAQSPRYKIIEKRQSVAFWCNPISGHATLYWYQQILGQGPKLLIQFQNNGVVDDSQLPKDRFSAERLKGVDSTLKIQPAKLEDSAVYLCASSPVIAGGQETQYFGPGTRLLVL.

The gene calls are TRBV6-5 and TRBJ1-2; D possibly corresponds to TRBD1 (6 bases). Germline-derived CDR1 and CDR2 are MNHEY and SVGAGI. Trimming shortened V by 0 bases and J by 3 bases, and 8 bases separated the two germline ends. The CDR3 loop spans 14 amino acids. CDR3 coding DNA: TGTGCCAGCAGTTACTCGGACAGTTACTATGGCTACACCTTC. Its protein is CASSYSDSYYGYTF.

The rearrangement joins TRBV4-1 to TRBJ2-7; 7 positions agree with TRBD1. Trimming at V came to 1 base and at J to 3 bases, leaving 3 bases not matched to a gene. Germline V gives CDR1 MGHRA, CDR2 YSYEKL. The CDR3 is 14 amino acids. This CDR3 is CASSQGDRHYEQYF. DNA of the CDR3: TGCGCCAGCAGCCAAGGGGACAGACACTACGAGCAGTACTTC.

Here the CDR3 DNA reads TGTGCCAGCACCATGGGCCTAGCGGGAACCGAGCAGTACTTC. This translates into CASTMGLAGTEQYF. The genes are TRBV2 and TRBJ2-7, with TRBD2 matching over 9 bases. Germline V lookup: CDR1 SNHLY, CDR2 FYNNEI. This CDR3 is built from 14 residues. Germline trimming cut 7 bases from V and 6 bases from J; bases unmatched to any gene: 10.

CDR3 region: CASRRLAPAPDTQYF. The CDR3 DNA reads TGCGCCAGCAGACGACTAGCCCCAGCCCCCGATACGCAGTATTTT. The chain carries TRBV10-1 and TRBJ2-3; TRBD2 matches at 7 bases. V was clipped by 6 bases and J by 6 bases; unmatched bases: 12. Germline V gene sequence: CDR1 WNHNN, CDR2 SYGVQD (reference sequence). CDR3 length equals 15 residues.

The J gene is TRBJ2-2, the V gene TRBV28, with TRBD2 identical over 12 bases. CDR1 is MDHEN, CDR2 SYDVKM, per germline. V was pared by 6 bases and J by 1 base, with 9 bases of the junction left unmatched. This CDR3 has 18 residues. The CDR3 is CASSPGLAGSVNTGELFF. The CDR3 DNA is TGTGCCAGCAGCCCCGGACTAGCGGGGAGTGTGAACACCGGGGAGCTGTTTTTT. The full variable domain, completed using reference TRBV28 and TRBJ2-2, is DVKVTQSSRYLVKRTGEKVFLECVQDMDHENMFWYRQDPGLGLRLIYFSYDVKMKEKGDIPEGYSVSREKKERFSLILESASTNQTSMYLCASSPGLAGSVNTGELFFGEGSRLTVL.

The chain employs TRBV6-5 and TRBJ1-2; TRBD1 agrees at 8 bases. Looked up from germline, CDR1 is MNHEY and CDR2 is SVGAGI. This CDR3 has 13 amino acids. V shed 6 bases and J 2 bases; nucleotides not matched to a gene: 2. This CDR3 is CASSWTGNYGYTF. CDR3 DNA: TGTGCCAGCAGCTGGACAGGGAACTATGGCTACACCTTC.

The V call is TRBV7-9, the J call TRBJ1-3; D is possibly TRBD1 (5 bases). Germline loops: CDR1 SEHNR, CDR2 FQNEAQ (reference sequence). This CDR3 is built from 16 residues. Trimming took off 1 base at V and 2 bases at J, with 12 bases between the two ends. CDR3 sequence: CASSLEGQGAGNTIYF. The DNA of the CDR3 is TGTGCCAGCAGCTTAGAGGGTCAGGGAGCTGGAAACACCATATATTTT.

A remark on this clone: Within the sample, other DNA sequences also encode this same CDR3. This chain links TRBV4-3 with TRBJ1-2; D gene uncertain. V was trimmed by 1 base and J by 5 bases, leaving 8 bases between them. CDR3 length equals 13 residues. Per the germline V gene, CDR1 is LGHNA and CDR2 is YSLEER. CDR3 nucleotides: TGCGCCAGCAGCCAAGGGGAAGGGTATGGCTACACCTTC. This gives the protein CASSQGEGYGYTF.

The CDR3 DNA is TGTGCCAGCAGTGGCGGACAGGGTGGAATCGTGGATGAGCAGTTCTTC. Translation gives CASSGGQGGIVDEQFF. V and J are TRBV2 and TRBJ2-1, with TRBD1 matching over 8 bases. CDR3 length: 16 residues. The germline V gene has CDR1 SNHLY and CDR2 FYNNEI. V was pared by 4 bases and J by 8 bases, with 13 bases of the junction left unmatched.

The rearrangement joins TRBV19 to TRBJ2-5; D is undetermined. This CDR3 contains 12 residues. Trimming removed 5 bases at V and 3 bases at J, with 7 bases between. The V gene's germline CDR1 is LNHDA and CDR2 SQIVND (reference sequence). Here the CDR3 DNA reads TGTGCCAGTAGTGCGGTCGAAGAGACCCAGTACTTC. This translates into CASSAVEETQYF.

CDR3 sequence reads: CASSFQVGLAGVLITDTQYF. The CDR3 DNA reads as TGTGCCAGCAGTTTCCAGGTGGGACTAGCGGGGGTCCTTATCACAGATACGCAGTATTTT. The J gene is TRBJ2-3, the V gene TRBV28; 14 positions agree with TRBD2. The V gene end was trimmed by 3 bases and the J gene end by 2 bases; junction bases not matched to a gene: 13. The CDR3 consists of 20 residues. The germline V gene encodes CDR1 MDHEN and CDR2 SYDVKM. The full variable domain, with the rest looked up from reference TRBV28 and TRBJ2-3, is DVKVTQSSRYLVKRTGEKVFLECVQDMDHENMFWYRQDPGLGLRLIYFSYDVKMKEKGDIPEGYSVSREKKERFSLILESASTNQTSMYLCASSFQVGLAGVLITDTQYFGPGTRLTVL.

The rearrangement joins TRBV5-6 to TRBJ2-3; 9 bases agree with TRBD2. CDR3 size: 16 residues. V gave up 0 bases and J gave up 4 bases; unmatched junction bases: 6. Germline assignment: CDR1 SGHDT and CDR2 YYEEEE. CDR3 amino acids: CASSLAEREVSDTQYF. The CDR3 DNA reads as TGTGCCAGCAGCTTGGCCGAGCGGGAGGTCTCAGATACGCAGTATTTT. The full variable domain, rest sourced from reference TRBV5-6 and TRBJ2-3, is DAGVTQSPTHLIKTRGQQVTLRCSPKSGHDTVSWYQQALGQGPQFIFQYYEEEERQRGNFPDRFSGHQFPNYSSELNVNALLLGDSALYLCASSLAEREVSDTQYFGPGTRLTVL.

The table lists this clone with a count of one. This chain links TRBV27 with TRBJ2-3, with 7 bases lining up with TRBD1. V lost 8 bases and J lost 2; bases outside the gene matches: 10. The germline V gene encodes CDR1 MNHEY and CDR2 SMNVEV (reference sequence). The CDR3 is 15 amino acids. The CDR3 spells CASGRQGPLTDTQYF. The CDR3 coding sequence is TGTGCCAGCGGACGACAGGGCCCACTCACAGATACGCAGTATTTT.

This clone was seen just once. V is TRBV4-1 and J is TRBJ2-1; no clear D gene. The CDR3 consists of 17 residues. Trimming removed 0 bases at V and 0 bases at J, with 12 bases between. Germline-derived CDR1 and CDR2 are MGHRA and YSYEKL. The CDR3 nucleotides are TGCGCCAGCAGCCAAGACCCCGATACATTCTCCTACAATGAGCAGTTCTTC. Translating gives CASSQDPDTFSYNEQFF.

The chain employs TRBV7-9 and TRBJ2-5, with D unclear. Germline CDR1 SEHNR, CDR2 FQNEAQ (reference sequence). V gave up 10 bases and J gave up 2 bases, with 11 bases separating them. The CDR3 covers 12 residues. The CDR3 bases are TGTGCCACCGGGTGGGTACAAGAGACCCAGTACTTC. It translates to CATGWVQETQYF. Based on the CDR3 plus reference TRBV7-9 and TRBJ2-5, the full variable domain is DTGVSQNPRHKITKRGQNVTFRCDPISEHNRLYWYRQTLGQGPEFLTYFQNEAQLEKSRLLSDRFSAERPKGSFSTLEIQRTEQGDSAMYLCATGWVQETQYFGPGTRLLVL.

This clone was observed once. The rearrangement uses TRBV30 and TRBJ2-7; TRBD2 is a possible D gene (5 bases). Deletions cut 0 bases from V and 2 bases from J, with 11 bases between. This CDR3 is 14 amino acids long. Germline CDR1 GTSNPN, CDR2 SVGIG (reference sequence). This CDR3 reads CAWSVPGSAYEQYF. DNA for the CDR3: TGTGCCTGGAGTGTACCGGGGAGTGCCTACGAGCAGTACTTC. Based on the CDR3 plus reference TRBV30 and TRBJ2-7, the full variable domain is SQTIHQWPATLVQPVGSPLSLECTVEGTSNPNLYWYRQAAGRGLQLLFYSVGIGQISSEVPQNLSASRPQDRQFILSSKKLLLSDSGFYLCAWSVPGSAYEQYFGPGTRLTVT.

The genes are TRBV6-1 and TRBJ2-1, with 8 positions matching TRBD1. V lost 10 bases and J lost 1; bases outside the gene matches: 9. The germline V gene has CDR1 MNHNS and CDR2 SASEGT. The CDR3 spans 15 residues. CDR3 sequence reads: CATPTGAESYNEQFF. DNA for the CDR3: TGTGCCACCCCGACAGGGGCAGAATCCTACAATGAGCAGTTCTTC.

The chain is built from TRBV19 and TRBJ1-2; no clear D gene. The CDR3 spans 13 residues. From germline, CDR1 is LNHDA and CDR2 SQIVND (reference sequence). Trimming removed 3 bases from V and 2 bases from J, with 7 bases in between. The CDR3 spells CASSITSNYGYTF. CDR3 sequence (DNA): TGTGCCAGTAGTATTACAAGCAACTATGGCTACACCTTC.

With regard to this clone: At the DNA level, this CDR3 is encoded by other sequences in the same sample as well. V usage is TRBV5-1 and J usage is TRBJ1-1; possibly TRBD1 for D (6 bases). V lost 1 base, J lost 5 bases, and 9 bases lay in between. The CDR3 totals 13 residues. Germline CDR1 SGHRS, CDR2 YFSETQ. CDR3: CASSLQGPTEAFF. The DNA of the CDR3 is TGCGCCAGCAGCTTGCAGGGGCCGACTGAAGCTTTCTTT.

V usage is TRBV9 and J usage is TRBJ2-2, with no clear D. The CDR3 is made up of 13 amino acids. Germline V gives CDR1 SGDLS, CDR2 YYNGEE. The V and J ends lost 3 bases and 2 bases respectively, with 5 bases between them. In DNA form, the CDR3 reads TGTGCCAGCAGCGCCGACAACACCGGGGAGCTGTTTTTT. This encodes CASSADNTGELFF.

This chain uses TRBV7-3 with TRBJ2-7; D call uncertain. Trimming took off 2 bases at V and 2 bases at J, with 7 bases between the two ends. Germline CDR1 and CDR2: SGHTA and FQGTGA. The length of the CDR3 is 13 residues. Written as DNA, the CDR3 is TGTGCCAGCAGCTTAGACTCAACCTACGAGCAGTACTTC. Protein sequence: CASSLDSTYEQYF.